This T cell receptor (beta chain) comes out of a study of beta chain features in type 1 diabetes. The wider study: Examination spanned about 99 million sorted cells from all samples.

This clone came up a few times. The whole isolated RNA underwent reverse transcription, so sequencing captured expressed TCRB transcripts. Sequencing used immunoSEQ multiplex PCR; TCRdb keeps in-frame clones, though not all of them. Altogether some 150,000 clones are present, 11% being singletons, with the ten largest covering around 2%. The CDR3 has 14 amino acids. CDR1 and CDR2 from the germline V gene are KGHSH and LQKENI. With V trimmed by 3 bases and J by 1 base, 2 bases remained unmatched. Sequencing input: central memory CD4+ T cells from blood. The receptor comes from a man in his late teens or twenties in good health. The chain has TRBV18 and TRBJ2-7; 8 bases agree with TRBD2. The CDR3 reads CASSPGTRSYEQYF. The CDR3 DNA reads as TGTGCCAGCTCACCCGGGACTAGATCCTACGAGCAGTACTTC.